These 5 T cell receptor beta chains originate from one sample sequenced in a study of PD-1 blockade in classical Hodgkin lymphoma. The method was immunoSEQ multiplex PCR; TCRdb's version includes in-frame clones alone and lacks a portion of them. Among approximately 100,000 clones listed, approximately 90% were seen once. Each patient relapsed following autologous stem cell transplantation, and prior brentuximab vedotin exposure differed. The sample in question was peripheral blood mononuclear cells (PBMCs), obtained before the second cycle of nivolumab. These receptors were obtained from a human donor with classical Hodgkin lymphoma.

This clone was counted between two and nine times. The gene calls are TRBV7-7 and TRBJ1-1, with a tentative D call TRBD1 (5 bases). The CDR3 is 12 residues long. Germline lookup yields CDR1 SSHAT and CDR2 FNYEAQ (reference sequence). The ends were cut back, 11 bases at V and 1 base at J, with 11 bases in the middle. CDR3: CAVGTANTEAFF. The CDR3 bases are TGTGCCGTCGGGACTGCGAACACTGAAGCTTTCTTT.

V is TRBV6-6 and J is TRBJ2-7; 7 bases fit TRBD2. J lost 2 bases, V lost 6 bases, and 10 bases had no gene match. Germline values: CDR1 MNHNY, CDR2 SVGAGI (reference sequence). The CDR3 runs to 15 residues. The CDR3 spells CASSLAGGLAYEQYF. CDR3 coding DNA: TGTGCCAGCAGCTTAGCGGGCGGGCTCGCCTACGAGCAGTACTTC.

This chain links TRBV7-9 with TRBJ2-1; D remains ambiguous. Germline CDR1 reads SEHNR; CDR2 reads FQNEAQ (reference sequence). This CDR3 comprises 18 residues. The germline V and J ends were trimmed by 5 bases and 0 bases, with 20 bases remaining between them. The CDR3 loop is CASSRPRQAVSSYNEQFF. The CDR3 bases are TGTGCCAGCAGCCGACCGAGGCAGGCGGTAAGCTCCTACAATGAGCAGTTCTTC.

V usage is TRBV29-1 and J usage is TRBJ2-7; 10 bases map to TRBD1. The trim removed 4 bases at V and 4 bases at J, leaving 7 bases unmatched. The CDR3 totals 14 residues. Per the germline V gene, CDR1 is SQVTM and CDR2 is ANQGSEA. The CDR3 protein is CSVVFPDRGYEQYF. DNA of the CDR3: TGCAGCGTTGTGTTTCCGGACAGGGGGTACGAGCAGTACTTC.

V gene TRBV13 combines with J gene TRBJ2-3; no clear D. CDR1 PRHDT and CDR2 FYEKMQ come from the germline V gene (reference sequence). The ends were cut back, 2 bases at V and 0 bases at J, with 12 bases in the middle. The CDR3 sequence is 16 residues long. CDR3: CASSLLSGGSTDTQYF. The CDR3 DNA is TGTGCCAGCAGCTTATTGTCTGGCGGTAGCACAGATACGCAGTATTTT. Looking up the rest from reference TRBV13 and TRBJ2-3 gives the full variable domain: AAGVIQSPRHLIKEKRETATLKCYPIPRHDTVYWYQQGPGQDPQFLISFYEKMQSDKGSIPDRFSAQQFSDYHSELNMSSLELGDSALYFCASSLLSGGSTDTQYFGPGTRLTVL.